This T cell receptor (beta chain) was retrieved from a study of post-analysis software for immune sequencing data. Looking at the study overall: Patients with relapsing-remitting, secondary progressive and progressive-relapsing multiple sclerosis courses were all represented. Overall study results and limits: Comparison of patients with controls showed a handful of TRBV segments more frequent in patients, TRBV5-6, TRBV5-1 and TRBV20-1 among them. Same-batch samples co-clustered strongly by F measure. Normalized Chao1 diversity was significantly reduced in patients versus controls.

Unique molecular identifiers were present in the TCR beta cDNA libraries. T cells numbering roughly 0.85 to 11 million yielded 450,000 to 600,000 cDNA molecules. TCRdb re-derived calls from the PCR reads in MiXCR, one entry per CDR3 protein. The repertoire consists of about 540,000 distinct CDR3 sequences, with around 31% occurring once and the leading ten covering roughly 6%. As to this clonotype: The antigen remains undetermined.

The CDR3 has 15 residues. CDR1 and CDR2 from the germline V gene are MNHEY and SVGAGI. The V end was cut by 2 bases, the J end by 9 bases, with 14 bases between. This clonotype originated in a girl between 2 and 17 years old with multiple sclerosis. The rearrangement joins TRBV6-5 to TRBJ1-6, with TRBD1 as a possible D gene (5 bases). The sample taken for sequencing was blood. This chain's CDR3 is CASSYAGQVRSPLHF. The CDR3 bases are TGTGCCAGCAGTTACGCAGGACAAGTTCGTTCACCCCTCCACTTT.